This T cell receptor beta chain was documented in a study of CXCR3-negative and CXCR3-positive naive CD8 T cells. Study-wide results and caveats: Naive cells positive for CXCR3 carried more hydrophobic TRB CDR3s than CXCR3-negative ones. Naive cells, whether CXCR3-negative or CXCR3-positive, had similar TRBV-TRBJ usage, while memory cells differed. Memory CD8+ cells had much lower diversity, and both naive subsets had comparably high diversity. Naive subsets did not differ in surface CD5, and TRB CDR3 properties served to infer TCR strength.

Libraries were UMI-labeled 5' RACE TRB cDNA. TCRdb re-called the 5' RACE reads and catalogs CDR3 proteins one per entry, DNA excluded. The sample data list 40,000 to 55,000 distinct CDR3 sequences. Details on this clonotype: What it binds is unknown.

The CDR3 has 15 residues. Germline V gene data show CDR1 as SEHNR and CDR2 as FQNEAQ (reference sequence). The genes are TRBV7-9 and TRBJ2-3; TCRdb outputs TRBD1, but without DNA this stays unchecked. The sequence was collected from a human donor in good health. Some clones in this sample may be carry-over from other donors' samples. Specimen: naive CXCR3- CD8+ T cells from blood. Stated subset: CD45RO-CCR7+CD27+CD95- naive CD8+ T cells lacking CXCR3 (TNR3-). CDR3 in amino acids: CASIHGDRGTDTQYF.